A single sample gave rise to the 22 T cell receptor beta chains below, sequenced in a study of control samples from healthy donors and cancer patients (dated by TCRdb to about 2020). The protocol used for the library was the immunoSEQ multiplex PCR assay. TCRdb took over this immuneACCESS table, retaining in-frame rearrangements with V and J assigned. Such tables are incomplete; in checked studies, under half of the missing clones stem from an unresolved V gene, and the remainder is unexplained. Recorded for this sample are some 120,000 clones; about 89% of them occurred a single time. Less than 9.5% of the sample is held by the ten biggest clonotypes. Specimen: blood. These receptor sequences come from a woman between 18 and 30 years old in good health.

V gene TRBV5-5 combines with J gene TRBJ2-7, with D uncertain. V was trimmed by 4 bases and J by 0 bases, leaving 11 bases between them. Germline assignment: CDR1 SGHKS and CDR2 YYEKEE (reference sequence). The CDR3 consists of 14 residues. In DNA, the CDR3 is TGTGCCAGCAGCCTCGACACCCACTCCTACGAGCAGTACTTC. Translating it yields CASSLDTHSYEQYF.

The chain combines TRBV27 with TRBJ2-1; 7 bases line up with TRBD1. The CDR3 runs 15 residues. Trimming cost V 2 bases and J 4 bases; bases outside gene matches: 5. Germline loops: CDR1 MNHEY, CDR2 SMNVEV (reference sequence). The CDR3 nucleotides read TGTGCCAGCAGTTTAGCCGGGACAGCTTACAATGAGCAGTTCTTC. This codes for CASSLAGTAYNEQFF.

This clone was counted only a few times. V is TRBV24-1 and J is TRBJ1-1; a possible D gene is TRBD1 (6 bases). Trimming cost V 4 bases and J 10 bases, with 18 bases left between them. The CDR3 has 14 amino acids. Germline CDR1 is KGHDR and CDR2 is SFDVKD. The CDR3 nucleotides are TGTGCCACCAGTGACCCACAGGGCCGGGGAGGAGCTTTCTTT. Its translation is CATSDPQGRGGAFF.

The chain joins TRBV28 to TRBJ1-1, with TRBD1 as a possible D gene (6 bases). CDR1 MDHEN and CDR2 SYDVKM come from the germline V gene. This CDR3 contains 13 residues. The V and J ends lost 5 bases and 10 bases respectively, with 17 bases between them. In DNA, the CDR3 is TGTGCCAGCAGTCGCCCTGACAGGAACGGAGCTTTCTTT. This codes for CASSRPDRNGAFF.

J is TRBJ2-2 and V is TRBV19; 9 nucleotides agree with TRBD1. The germline V gene has CDR1 LNHDA and CDR2 SQIVND (reference sequence). V trimming: 9 bases; J trimming: 6 bases; junction bases outside the gene matches: 5. This CDR3 has 13 residues. CDR3 coding DNA: TGTGCCAGCTCACAGGGGGCCCCCGGGGAGCTGTTTTTT. This gives the protein CASSQGAPGELFF. The complete variable domain, with remaining parts taken from reference TRBV19 and TRBJ2-2, reads DGGITQSPKYLFRKEGQNVTLSCEQNLNHDAMYWYRQDPGQGLRLIYYSQIVNDFQKGDIAEGYSVSREKKESFPLTVTSAQKNPTAFYLCASSQGAPGELFFGEGSRLTVL.

This chain uses TRBV13 with TRBJ2-7; 13 positions match TRBD2. CDR1 is PRHDT and CDR2 is FYEKMQ in the germline V gene (reference sequence). With V trimmed by 2 bases and J by 0 bases, 22 bases remained unmatched. The CDR3 covers 23 residues. The CDR3 spells CASSLSSGPDRRGLAGNSYEQYF. The CDR3 DNA reads TGTGCCAGCAGCTTAAGTTCAGGGCCTGACAGGAGGGGACTAGCGGGAAACTCCTACGAGCAGTACTTC.

This rearrangement joins TRBV28 to TRBJ2-3; 7 bases agree with TRBD2. Trimming cost V 6 bases and J 5 bases; bases outside gene matches: 14. The CDR3 extends over 16 amino acids. In germline, CDR1 is MDHEN, CDR2 SYDVKM. CDR3 nucleotides: TGTGCCAGCAGAGGCAAACTACGCGGGAGTGGAGATACGCAGTATTTT. This encodes CASRGKLRGSGDTQYF.

The chain combines TRBV10-3 with TRBJ1-2; TRBD1 is a possible D gene (5 bases). The CDR3 is 15 residues long. The V end was cut by 0 bases, the J end by 1 base, with 9 bases between. Germline-derived CDR1 and CDR2 are ENHRY and SYGVKD. This CDR3 is CAISESLTDNYGYTF. The DNA of the CDR3 is TGTGCCATCAGTGAGTCCCTGACAGATAACTATGGCTACACCTTC.

The V call is TRBV24-1, the J call TRBJ2-5; 8 bases match TRBD1. Germline V gives CDR1 KGHDR, CDR2 SFDVKD. The J segment lost 4 bases and the V segment lost 0 bases, leaving 12 bases of the junction unmatched. CDR3 length equals 18 residues. This chain's CDR3 is CATSDLGRGPRSLETQYF. The DNA for the CDR3 is TGTGCCACCAGTGATTTGGGCAGGGGGCCCCGTTCGTTAGAGACCCAGTACTTC.

This clone appeared once. CDR3 DNA sequence: TGCAGCGTTCGTTGGACAGGGCTATTGGAGACCCAGTACTTC. Protein: CSVRWTGLLETQYF. The chain links TRBV29-1 to TRBJ2-5; TRBD1 aligns across 8 bases. The germline V gene has CDR1 SQVTM and CDR2 ANQGSEA. V trimming: 5 bases; J trimming: 5 bases; junction bases outside the gene matches: 10. This CDR3 region has 14 residues.

The gene calls are TRBV28 and TRBJ2-7, with 14 bases aligning to TRBD2. Germline CDR1 is MDHEN and CDR2 is SYDVKM. The V and J ends lost 7 bases and 4 bases, in that order; junction bases with no gene match: 9. The CDR3 is 16 residues long. In DNA form, the CDR3 reads TGTGCCAGCACCAACCCGGGGACTAGCGGGAGTTACGAGCAGTACTTC. It encodes CASTNPGTSGSYEQYF.

CDR3 in amino acids: CASSIDGGPTDTQYF. The CDR3 bases are TGTGCCAGTAGTATTGACGGGGGACCCACAGATACGCAGTATTTT. The chain recombines TRBV19 with TRBJ2-3; D possibly corresponds to TRBD2 (6 bases). The length of the CDR3 is 15 residues. Germline V gives CDR1 LNHDA, CDR2 SQIVND (reference sequence). Trimming stripped 3 bases from V and 2 bases from J, with 12 bases between.

This sequence joins TRBV2 and TRBJ2-3, with 8 bases identical to TRBD1. V lost 4 bases to trimming and J lost 0 bases; unmatched junction nucleotides: 3. CDR3 length equals 15 residues. The germline gives CDR1 SNHLY, CDR2 FYNNEI. For the CDR3, the DNA is TGTGCCAGCAGTGCTCGACAGGGGAGCACAGATACGCAGTATTTT. It codes for CASSARQGSTDTQYF.

The chain employs TRBV27 and TRBJ2-7; TRBD2 agrees at 14 bases. V dropped 5 bases and J dropped 4; count of bases not matched to a gene: 4. The CDR3 contains 15 residues. Germline V lookup: CDR1 MNHEY, CDR2 SMNVEV (reference sequence). The CDR3 loop is CASSKRTSGGYEQYF. CDR3 nucleotide sequence: TGTGCCAGCAGTAAACGGACTAGCGGGGGGTACGAGCAGTACTTC.

V is TRBV4-3 and J is TRBJ2-3, with D perhaps matching TRBD2 (6 bases). Deletions cut 0 bases from V and 3 bases from J, with 22 bases between. The CDR3 covers 19 residues. Germline-derived CDR1 and CDR2 are LGHNA and YSLEER. The CDR3, as DNA: TGCGCCAGCAGCCAAGATTATAATTTTGTGGGGCGGGGAACAGATACGCAGTATTTT. Its protein product is CASSQDYNFVGRGTDTQYF.

CDR3 nucleotide sequence: TGTGCCAGCAGCCAAGCTCAGAGATCGAACACTGAAGCTTTCTTT. This translates into CASSQAQRSNTEAFF. The chain links TRBV3-1 (or the pseudogene TRBV3-2) to TRBJ1-1, with D hard to call. The CDR3 has 15 amino acids. Trimming cost V 1 base and J 1 base, with 10 bases left between them. From germline, CDR1 is LGHDT and CDR2 YNNKEL (reference sequence).

The chain is built from TRBV6-6 and TRBJ2-7, with 10 bases lining up with TRBD2. Per the germline V gene, CDR1 is MNHNY and CDR2 is SVGAGI (reference sequence). V lost 4 bases to trimming and J lost 5 bases; unmatched junction nucleotides: 5. The CDR3 is made up of 14 amino acids. CDR3 sequence reads: CASSFSGRRDEQYF. The CDR3 nucleotides read TGTGCCAGCAGTTTTAGCGGGAGGAGGGACGAGCAGTACTTC.

The chain joins TRBV19 to TRBJ1-2; D gene uncertain. The CDR3 length is 11 residues. Germline V gene data show CDR1 as LNHDA and CDR2 as SQIVND (reference sequence). V was shortened by 10 bases and J by 8 bases, with 14 bases between the two germline ends. CDR3 sequence: CATGGPEGYTF. The CDR3 nucleotides are TGTGCCACGGGAGGGCCGGAAGGCTACACCTTC.

The J gene is TRBJ2-1, the V gene TRBV21-1; TRBD2, the table's D call, lacks a check against the DNA. TRBV21-1 is annotated as a pseudogene. The length of the CDR3 is 18 residues. The DNA for the CDR3 is TGTGCCAGCAGCAAAGGGGCAGGAAGCGGGAGGGCCAGGCATGAGCAGTTCTTC. This translates into CASSKGAGSGRARHEQFF.

V is TRBV4-3 and J is TRBJ1-2, with D possibly being TRBD1 (6 bases). Germline CDR1 LGHNA, CDR2 YSLEER. V lost 4 bases to trimming and J lost 5 bases, with 17 bases between them. The CDR3 extends over 15 amino acids. CDR3 sequence: CASSPATGTYYGYTF. The CDR3 nucleotides read TGCGCCAGCAGCCCCGCGACAGGCACCTATTATGGCTACACCTTC.

J is TRBJ1-3 and V is TRBV4-3, with D uncertain. Trimming removed 2 bases at V and 0 bases at J, with 5 bases between. Germline V gene sequence: CDR1 LGHNA, CDR2 YSLEER. The CDR3 contains 14 residues. The DNA of the CDR3 is TGCGCCAGCAGCCAATATACCTCTGGAAACACCATATATTTT. Residues: CASSQYTSGNTIYF.

The chain carries TRBV28 and TRBJ2-1, with 16 bases aligning to TRBD2. J lost 7 bases, V lost 6 bases, and 12 bases had no gene match. This CDR3 region has 18 residues. Per the germline V gene, CDR1 is MDHEN and CDR2 is SYDVKM. The CDR3 region is CASRRPGTSGGAGNEQFF. CDR3 nucleotides: TGTGCCAGCAGGCGGCCCGGGACTAGCGGGGGGGCCGGGAATGAGCAGTTCTTC.